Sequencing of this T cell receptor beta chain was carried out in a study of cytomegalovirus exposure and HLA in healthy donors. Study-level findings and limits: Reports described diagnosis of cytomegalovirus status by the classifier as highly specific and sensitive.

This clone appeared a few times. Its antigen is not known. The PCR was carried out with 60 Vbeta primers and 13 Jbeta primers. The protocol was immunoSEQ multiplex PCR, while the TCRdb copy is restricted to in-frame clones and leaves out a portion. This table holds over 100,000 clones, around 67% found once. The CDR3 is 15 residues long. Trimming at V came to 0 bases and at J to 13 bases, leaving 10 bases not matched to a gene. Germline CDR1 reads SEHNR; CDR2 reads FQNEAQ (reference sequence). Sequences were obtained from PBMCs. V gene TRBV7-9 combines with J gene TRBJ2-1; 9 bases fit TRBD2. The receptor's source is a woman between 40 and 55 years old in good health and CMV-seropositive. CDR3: CASSLAGDSGRYQFF. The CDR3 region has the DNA TGTGCCAGCAGCTTAGCGGGGGATAGCGGGAGATATCAGTTCTTC.